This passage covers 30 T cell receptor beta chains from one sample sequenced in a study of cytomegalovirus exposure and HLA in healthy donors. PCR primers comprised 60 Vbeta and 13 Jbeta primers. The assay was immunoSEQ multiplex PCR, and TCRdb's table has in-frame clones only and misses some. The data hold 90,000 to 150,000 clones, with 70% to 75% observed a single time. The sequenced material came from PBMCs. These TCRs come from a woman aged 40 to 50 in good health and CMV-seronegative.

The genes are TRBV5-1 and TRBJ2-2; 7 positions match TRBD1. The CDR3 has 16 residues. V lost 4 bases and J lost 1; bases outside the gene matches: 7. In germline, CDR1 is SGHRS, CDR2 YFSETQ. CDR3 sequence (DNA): TGCGCCAGCAGCCCATCCGGGACAGTGAACACCGGGGAGCTGTTTTTT. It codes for CASSPSGTVNTGELFF.

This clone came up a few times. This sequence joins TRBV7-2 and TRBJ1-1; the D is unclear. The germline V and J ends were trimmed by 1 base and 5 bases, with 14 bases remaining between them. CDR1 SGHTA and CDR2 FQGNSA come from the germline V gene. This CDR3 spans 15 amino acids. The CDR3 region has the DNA TGTGCCAGCAGCTTAGAGACCAAAACGGAGACTGAAGCTTTCTTT. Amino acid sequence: CASSLETKTETEAFF.

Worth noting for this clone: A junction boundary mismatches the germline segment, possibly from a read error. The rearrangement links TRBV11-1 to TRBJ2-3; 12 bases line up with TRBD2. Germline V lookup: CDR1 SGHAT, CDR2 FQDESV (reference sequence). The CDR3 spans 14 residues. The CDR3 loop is CASSLAGGSDTQYF. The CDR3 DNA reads TGTGCCAGCAGCCTAGCGGGAGGGTCAGATACGCAGTATTTT.

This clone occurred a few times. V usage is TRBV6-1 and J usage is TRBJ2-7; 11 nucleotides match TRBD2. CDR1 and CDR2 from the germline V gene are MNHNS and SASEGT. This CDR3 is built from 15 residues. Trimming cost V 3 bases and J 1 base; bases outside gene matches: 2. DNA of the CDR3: TGTGCCAGCAGTGAGGGGACTAGCGGATCCTACGAGCAGTACTTC. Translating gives CASSEGTSGSYEQYF.

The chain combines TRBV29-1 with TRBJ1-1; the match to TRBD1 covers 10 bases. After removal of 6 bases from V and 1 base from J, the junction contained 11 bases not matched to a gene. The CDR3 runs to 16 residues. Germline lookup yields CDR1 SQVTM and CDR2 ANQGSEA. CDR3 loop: CSVGGGQGLTNTEAFF. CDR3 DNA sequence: TGCAGCGTGGGGGGGGGACAGGGGCTGACGAACACTGAAGCTTTCTTT.

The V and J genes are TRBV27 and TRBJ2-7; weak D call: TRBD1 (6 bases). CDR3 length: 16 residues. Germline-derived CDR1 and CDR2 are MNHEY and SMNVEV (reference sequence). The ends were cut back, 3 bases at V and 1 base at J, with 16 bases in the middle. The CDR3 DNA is TGTGCCAGCAGTTTTGGGGACACGACAGGATCCTACGAGCAGTACTTC. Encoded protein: CASSFGDTTGSYEQYF.

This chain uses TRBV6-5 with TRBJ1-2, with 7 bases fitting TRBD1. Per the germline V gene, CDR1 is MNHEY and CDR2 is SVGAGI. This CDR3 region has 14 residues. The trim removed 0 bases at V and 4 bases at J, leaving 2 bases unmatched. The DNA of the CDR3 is TGTGCCAGCAGTTACTCGACAGGGACCTATGGCTACACCTTC. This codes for CASSYSTGTYGYTF.

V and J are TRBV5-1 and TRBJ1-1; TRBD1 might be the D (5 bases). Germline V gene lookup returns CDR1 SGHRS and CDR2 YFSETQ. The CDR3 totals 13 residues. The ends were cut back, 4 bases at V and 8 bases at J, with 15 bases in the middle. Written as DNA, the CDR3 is TGCGCCAGCAGCAAACAAGGGGAAGGAGAAGCTTTCTTT. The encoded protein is CASSKQGEGEAFF. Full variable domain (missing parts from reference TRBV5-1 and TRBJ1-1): KAGVTQTPRYLIKTRGQQVTLSCSPISGHRSVSWYQQTPGQGLQFLFEYFSETQRNKGNFPGRFSGRQFSNSRSEMNVSTLELGDSALYLCASSKQGEGEAFFGQGTRLTVV.

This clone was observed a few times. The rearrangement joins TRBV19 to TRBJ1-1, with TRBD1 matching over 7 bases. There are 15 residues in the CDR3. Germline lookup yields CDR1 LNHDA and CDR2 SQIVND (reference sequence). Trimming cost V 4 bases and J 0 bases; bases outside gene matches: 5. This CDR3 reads CASSTAGQLNTEAFF. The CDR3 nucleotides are TGTGCCAGTAGTACCGCGGGACAGTTGAACACTGAAGCTTTCTTT.

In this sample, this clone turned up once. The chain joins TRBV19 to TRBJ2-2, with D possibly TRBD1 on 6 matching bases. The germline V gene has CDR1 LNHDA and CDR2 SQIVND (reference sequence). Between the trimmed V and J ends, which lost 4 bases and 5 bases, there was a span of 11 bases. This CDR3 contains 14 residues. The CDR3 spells CASSRQAITGELFF. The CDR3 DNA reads TGTGCCAGTAGTAGACAGGCCATAACCGGGGAGCTGTTTTTT.

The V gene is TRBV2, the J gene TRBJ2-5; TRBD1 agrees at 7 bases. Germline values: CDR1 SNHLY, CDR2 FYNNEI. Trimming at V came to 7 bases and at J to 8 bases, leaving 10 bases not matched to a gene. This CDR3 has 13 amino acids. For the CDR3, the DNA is TGTGCCAGCATCACCGGGACAGCGAGAACCCAGTACTTC. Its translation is CASITGTARTQYF.

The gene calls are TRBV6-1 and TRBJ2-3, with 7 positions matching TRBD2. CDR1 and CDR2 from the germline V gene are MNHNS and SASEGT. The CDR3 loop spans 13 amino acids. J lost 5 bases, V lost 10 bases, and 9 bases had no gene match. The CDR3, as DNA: TGTGCCACCGAGGGAGGGTTTGGAGATACGCAGTATTTT. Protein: CATEGGFGDTQYF.

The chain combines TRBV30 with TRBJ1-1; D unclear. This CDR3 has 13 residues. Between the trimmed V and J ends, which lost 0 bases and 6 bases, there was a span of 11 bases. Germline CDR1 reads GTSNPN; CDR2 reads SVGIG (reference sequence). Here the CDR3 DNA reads TGTGCCTGGAGTGTAGAGGCAAAAGCTGAAGCTTTCTTT. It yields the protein CAWSVEAKAEAFF.

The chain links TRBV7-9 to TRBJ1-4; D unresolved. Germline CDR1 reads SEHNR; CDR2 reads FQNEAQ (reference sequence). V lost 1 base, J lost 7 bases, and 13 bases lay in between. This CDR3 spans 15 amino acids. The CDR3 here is CASSLVGVDGEKLFF. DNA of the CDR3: TGTGCCAGCAGCTTAGTCGGTGTAGATGGTGAAAAACTGTTTTTT.

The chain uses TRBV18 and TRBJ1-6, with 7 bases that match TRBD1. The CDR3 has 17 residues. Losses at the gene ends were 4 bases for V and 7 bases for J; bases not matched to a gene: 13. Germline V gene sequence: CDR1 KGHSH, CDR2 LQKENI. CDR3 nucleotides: TGTGCCAGCTCACTTCGACAGGGTAGTGGGGACAATTCACCCCTCCACTTT. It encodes CASSLRQGSGDNSPLHF.

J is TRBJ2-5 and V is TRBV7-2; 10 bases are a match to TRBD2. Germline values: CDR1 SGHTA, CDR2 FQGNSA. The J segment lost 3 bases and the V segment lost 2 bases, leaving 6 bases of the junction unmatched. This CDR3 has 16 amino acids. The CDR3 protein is CASSLYASGREETQYF. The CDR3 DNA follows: TGTGCCAGCAGCTTATATGCGAGCGGGAGGGAAGAGACCCAGTACTTC.

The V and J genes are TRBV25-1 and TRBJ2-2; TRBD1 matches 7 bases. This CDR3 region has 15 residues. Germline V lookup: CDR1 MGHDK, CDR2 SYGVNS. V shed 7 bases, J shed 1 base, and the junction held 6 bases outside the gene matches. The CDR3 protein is CASTDRVGNTGELFF. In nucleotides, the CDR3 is TGTGCCAGCACCGACAGGGTTGGGAACACCGGGGAGCTGTTTTTT.

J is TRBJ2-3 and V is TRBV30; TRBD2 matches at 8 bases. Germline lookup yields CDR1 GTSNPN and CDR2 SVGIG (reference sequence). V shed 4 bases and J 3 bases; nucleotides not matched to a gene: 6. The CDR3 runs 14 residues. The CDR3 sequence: CAWKWGLETDTQYF. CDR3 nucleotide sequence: TGTGCCTGGAAGTGGGGACTAGAAACAGATACGCAGTATTTT.

DNA for the CDR3: TGTGCCATCAGTGAAGGGACTAGCGGATTGCAAGAGACCCAGTACTTC. Translation gives CAISEGTSGLQETQYF. The chain has TRBV10-3 and TRBJ2-5, with TRBD2 identical over 11 bases. This CDR3 comprises 16 residues. CDR1 and CDR2 from the germline V gene are ENHRY and SYGVKD. Unmatched junction bases numbered 5, after V lost 3 bases and J lost 2 bases.

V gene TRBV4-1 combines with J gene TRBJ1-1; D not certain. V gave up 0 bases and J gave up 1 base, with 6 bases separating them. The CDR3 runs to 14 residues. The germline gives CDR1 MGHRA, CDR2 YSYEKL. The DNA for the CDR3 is TGCGCCAGCAGCCAAGATAATAGGAACACTGAAGCTTTCTTT. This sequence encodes CASSQDNRNTEAFF.

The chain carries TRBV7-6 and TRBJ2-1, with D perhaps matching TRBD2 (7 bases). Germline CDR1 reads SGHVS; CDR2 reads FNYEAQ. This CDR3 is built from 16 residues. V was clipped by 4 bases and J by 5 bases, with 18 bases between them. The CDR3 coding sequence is TGTGCCAGCAGCTCCGGGGGGCGATCGCCGAACAATGAGCAGTTCTTC. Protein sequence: CASSSGGRSPNNEQFF.

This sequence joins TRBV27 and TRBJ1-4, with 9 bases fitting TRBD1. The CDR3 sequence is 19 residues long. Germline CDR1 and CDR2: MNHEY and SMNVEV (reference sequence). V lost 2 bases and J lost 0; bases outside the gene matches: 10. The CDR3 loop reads CASSLRAGQGIATNEKLFF. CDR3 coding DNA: TGTGCCAGCAGTTTACGGGCGGGACAGGGTATCGCAACTAATGAAAAACTGTTTTTT. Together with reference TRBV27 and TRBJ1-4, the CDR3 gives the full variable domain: EAQVTQNPRYLITVTGKKLTVTCSQNMNHEYMSWYRQDPGLGLRQIYYSMNVEVTDKGDVPEGYKVSRKEKRNFPLILESPSPNQTSLYFCASSLRAGQGIATNEKLFFGSGTQLSVL.

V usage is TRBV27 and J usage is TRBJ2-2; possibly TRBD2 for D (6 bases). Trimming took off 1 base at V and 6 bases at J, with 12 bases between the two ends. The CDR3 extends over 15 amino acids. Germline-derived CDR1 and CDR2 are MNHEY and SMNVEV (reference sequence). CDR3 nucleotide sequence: TGTGCCAGCAGTTTATACCCACTAGCTGCCGGGGAGCTGTTTTTT. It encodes CASSLYPLAAGELFF.

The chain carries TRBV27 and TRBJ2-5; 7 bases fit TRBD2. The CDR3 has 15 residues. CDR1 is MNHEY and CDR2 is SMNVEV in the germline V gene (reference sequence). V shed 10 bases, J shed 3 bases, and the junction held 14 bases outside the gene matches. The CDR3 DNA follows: TGTGCCACCCTCAACGGGGCTAGCGGAAAAGAGACCCAGTACTTC. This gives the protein CATLNGASGKETQYF.

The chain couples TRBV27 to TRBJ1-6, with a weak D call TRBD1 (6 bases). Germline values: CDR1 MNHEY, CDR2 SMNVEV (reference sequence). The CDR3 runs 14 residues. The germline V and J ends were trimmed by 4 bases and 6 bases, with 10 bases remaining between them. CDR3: CASSSPDSNSPLHF. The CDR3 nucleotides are TGTGCCAGCAGTTCTCCGGACAGTAATTCACCCCTCCACTTT.

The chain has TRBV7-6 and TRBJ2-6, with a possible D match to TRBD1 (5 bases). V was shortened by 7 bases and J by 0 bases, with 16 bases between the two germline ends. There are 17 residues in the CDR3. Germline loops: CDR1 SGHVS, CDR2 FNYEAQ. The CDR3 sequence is CASIQGISGSGANVLTF. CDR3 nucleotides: TGTGCCAGCATCCAGGGTATTAGTGGCTCTGGGGCCAACGTCCTGACTTTC. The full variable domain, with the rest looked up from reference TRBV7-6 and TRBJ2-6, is GAGVSQSPRYKVTKRGQDVALRCDPISGHVSLYWYRQALGQGPEFLTYFNYEAQQDKSGLPNDRFSAERPEGSISTLTIQRTEQRDSAMYRCASIQGISGSGANVLTFGAGSRLTVL.

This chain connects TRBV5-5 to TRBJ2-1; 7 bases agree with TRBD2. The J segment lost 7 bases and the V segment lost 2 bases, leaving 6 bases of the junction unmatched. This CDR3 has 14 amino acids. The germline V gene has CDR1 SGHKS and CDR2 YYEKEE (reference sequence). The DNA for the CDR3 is TGTGCCAGCAGCTTCGCTAGCGGCGGGAATGAGCAGTTCTTC. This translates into CASSFASGGNEQFF.

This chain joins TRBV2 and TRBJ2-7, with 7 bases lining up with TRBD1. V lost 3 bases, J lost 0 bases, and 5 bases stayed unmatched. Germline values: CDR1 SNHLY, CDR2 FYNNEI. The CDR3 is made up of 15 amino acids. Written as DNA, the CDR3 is TGTGCCAGCAGTGAGGACAGGACCACCTCCTACGAGCAGTACTTC. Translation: CASSEDRTTSYEQYF.

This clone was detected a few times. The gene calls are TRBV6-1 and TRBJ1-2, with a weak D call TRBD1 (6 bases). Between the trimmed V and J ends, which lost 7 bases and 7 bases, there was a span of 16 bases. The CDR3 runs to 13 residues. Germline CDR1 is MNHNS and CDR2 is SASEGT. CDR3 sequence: CASTSTQGFGYTF. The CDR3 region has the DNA TGTGCCAGCACTAGTACACAGGGATTTGGCTACACCTTC.

CDR3 sequence (DNA): TGTGCCAGCAGCTGGGGGACTAGCGGATCCTACAATGAGCAGTTCTTC. Translation: CASSWGTSGSYNEQFF. V gene TRBV5-6 combines with J gene TRBJ2-1; 11 positions match TRBD2. The CDR3 spans 16 residues. Germline values: CDR1 SGHDT, CDR2 YYEEEE. Germline trimming cut 3 bases from V and 1 base from J; bases unmatched to any gene: 3.